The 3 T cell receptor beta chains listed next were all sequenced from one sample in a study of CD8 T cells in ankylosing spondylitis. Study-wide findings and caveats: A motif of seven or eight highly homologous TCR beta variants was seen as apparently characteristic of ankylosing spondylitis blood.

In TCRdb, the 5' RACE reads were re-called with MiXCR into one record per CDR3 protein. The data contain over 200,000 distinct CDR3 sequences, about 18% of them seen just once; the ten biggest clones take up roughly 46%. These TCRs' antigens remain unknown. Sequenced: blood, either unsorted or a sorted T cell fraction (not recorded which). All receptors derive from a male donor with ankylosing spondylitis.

CDR3 protein: CAISASSGGSYEQYF. For the CDR3, the DNA is TGTGCCATCAGTGCGAGTAGCGGGGGCTCCTACGAGCAGTACTTC. V is TRBV10-3 and J is TRBJ2-7; 9 bases are a match to TRBD2. V dropped 4 bases and J dropped 0; count of bases not matched to a gene: 4. The length of the CDR3 is 15 residues. The germline V gene has CDR1 ENHRY and CDR2 SYGVKD.

The CDR3 loop is CATRSGGSNEQFF. Here the CDR3 DNA reads TGTGCCACCCGCAGCGGCGGGAGCAATGAGCAGTTCTTC. The genes are TRBV24-1 and TRBJ2-1, with TRBD2 matching over 7 bases. J was trimmed by 6 bases and V by 9 bases; bases with no gene match: 7. Germline V CDR1 and CDR2: KGHDR, SFDVKD. The CDR3 spans 13 residues.

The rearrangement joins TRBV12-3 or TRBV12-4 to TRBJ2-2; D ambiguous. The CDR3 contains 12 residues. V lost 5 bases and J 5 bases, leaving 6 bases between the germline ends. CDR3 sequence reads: CASSPTTGELFF. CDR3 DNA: TGTGCCAGCAGTCCGACTACCGGGGAGCTGTTTTTT.